This T cell receptor beta chain was profiled in a study of cytomegalovirus exposure and HLA in healthy donors. Whole-study findings and limits: Donors were assumed by presence/absence analyses to have roughly uniform sequencing depth. There were about 160 TCR beta chains listed as cytomegalovirus-associated. TCR beta V- and J-gene trimming, according to a later analysis, was linked to a missense DCLRE1C variant.

The PCR ran on 60 Vbeta and 13 Jbeta primers. Method: immunoSEQ multiplex PCR; TCRdb's copy keeps in-frame clones and lacks some. The data hold over 95,000 clones, with about 78% observed a single time. Comments on this clone: Its specificity is not known.

Per the germline V gene, CDR1 is SNHLY and CDR2 is FYNNEI. The CDR3 has 16 amino acids. The V and J ends lost 8 bases and 4 bases, in that order; junction bases with no gene match: 15. Those who donated were healthy bone marrow donors. Sample: PBMCs. This clonotype originated in a woman in her 40s in good health and CMV-seropositive. This sequence joins TRBV2 and TRBJ1-2; 8 bases fit TRBD1. CDR3: CASQANDWTGIYGYTF. CDR3 DNA sequence: TGTGCCAGCCAAGCGAATGATTGGACAGGGATCTATGGCTACACCTTC.